This record covers a single T cell receptor beta chain. Its antigen is unknown. This record comes from a study of cytomegalovirus exposure and HLA in healthy donors. Study-wide results and caveats: More clonal expansion characterized HLA-associated TCR beta chains than equally common others in a later analysis.

60 Vbeta and 13 Jbeta primers were used in PCR. This table comes from immunoSEQ multiplex PCR, and its TCRdb copy is limited to in-frame clones, with some not included. The sample lists over 55,000 clones, about four fifths occurring once. Sequenced material: PBMCs. This sequence originates from a woman in her twenties or thirties in good health and CMV-seronegative.

CDR3 bases: TGTGCCAGCAGTGGCGCCGGGACAGGGACACAGACCCAGTACTTC. It yields the protein CASSGAGTGTQTQYF. This rearrangement joins TRBV6-1 to TRBJ2-5, with 9 positions matching TRBD1. V shed 4 bases, J shed 6 bases, and the junction held 9 bases outside the gene matches. The CDR3 contains 15 residues. Germline assignment: CDR1 MNHNS and CDR2 SASEGT.